This is a list of T cell receptor beta chains from one sample in a study of T cell changes during pregnancy in multiple sclerosis. Only in-frame clones appear in the TCRdb table, and some are missing; sequencing was by immunoSEQ multiplex PCR. The sample records 50,000 or so clones, around 95% being singletons. This specimen consisted of CD8+ T cells from peripheral blood mononuclear cells, obtained after pregnancy. The receptor source for this set is a female donor with multiple sclerosis, enrolled in a pregnancy study. The CDR3 runs from the conserved cysteine through the conserved F or W. A D gene is named only where the DNA matches it firmly. Clone size is shown for a subset of rows, as once, few, many or a class of expanded clone.

j_call,clone_size,d_call,v_call,cdr3_nt,cdr3_aa
TRBJ2-3,once,TRBD1,TRBV6-1,TGTGCCAGCAGCGAAACAGGGGATAGCACAGATACGCAGTATTTT,CASSETGDSTDTQYF
TRBJ1-1,.,.,TRBV7-9,TGTGCCAGCAGCTCACCAGGGGTTGTCGGGTACACTGAAGCTTTCTTT,CASSSPGVVGYTEAFF
TRBJ1-1,.,.,TRBV7-6,TGTGCCAGCAGCTTAGTTGTAGGGGTGGGTGGTCTCACTGAAGCTTTCTTT,CASSLVVGVGGLTEAFF
TRBJ2-7,.,.,TRBV5-1,TGCGCCAGCAGTTTGAGGGAGGAGGGGATCGAGCAGTACTTC,CASSLREEGIEQYF
TRBJ2-1,.,.,TRBV5-4,TGTGCCAGCAGCTTGGAGGCTAGCGAGTTCCGTGGGGAGCAGTTCTTC,CASSLEASEFRGEQFF
TRBJ2-1,.,TRBD1,TRBV5-1,TGCGCCAGCAGCTCCGGGACAGGGGGTATACGGTATGACAATGAGCAGTTCTTC,CASSSGTGGIRYDNEQFF
TRBJ2-1,.,TRBD2,TRBV19,TGTGCCACCGAGGGACTAGCGGGGGGTAGCTCCTACAATGAGCAGTTCTTC,CATEGLAGGSSYNEQFF
TRBJ1-1,.,.,TRBV7-9,TGTGCCGTCAACCGGGGCACTGAAGCTTTCTTT,CAVNRGTEAFF
TRBJ2-1,.,.,TRBV7-8,TGTGCCAGCAGCTTATATGAGGGCTCCTACAATGAGCAGTTCTTC,CASSLYEGSYNEQFF
TRBJ2-7,.,TRBD1,TRBV7-3,TGTGCCAGCAGCCCAGGACAGGGCTACGAGCAGTACTTC,CASSPGQGYEQYF
TRBJ2-1,.,.,TRBV27,TGTGCCACCAAACCTCGGGAGTATACGGACTATGAGCAGTTCTTC,CATKPREYTDYEQFF
TRBJ2-7,.,TRBD2,TRBV27,TGTGCCACCACGGGGGGGGGAGGATACGAGCAGTACTTC,CATTGGGGYEQYF
TRBJ2-2,.,.,TRBV27,TGTGCCAGCAGTTTAAGTAGCACCGGGGAGCTGTTTTTT,CASSLSSTGELFF
TRBJ2-4,.,TRBD1,TRBV10-1,TGCGCCAGCAGTGTCTCTAAAACAGGGGAAGGCGGTTGGGTGCTAGCCAAAAACATTCAGTACTTC,CASSVSKTGEGGWVLAKNIQYF
TRBJ2-6,.,TRBD1,TRBV7-9,TGTGCCAGCAGCCGGCCGGGACAGGACTCTGGGGCCAACGTCCTGACTTTC,CASSRPGQDSGANVLTF
TRBJ2-1,.,.,TRBV4-3,TGCGCCAGCAGCTACGGATGGGGCCCTTACAATGAGCAGTTCTTC,CASSYGWGPYNEQFF
TRBJ2-2,.,TRBD2,TRBV29-1,TGCACCGTAGCGGGAGAGAACACCGGGGAGCTGTTTTTT,CTVAGENTGELFF
TRBJ2-7,.,.,TRBV7-8,TGTGCCAGCAGCTTAGTGGGGGGTGAATACGAGCAGTACTTC,CASSLVGGEYEQYF
TRBJ2-7,.,TRBD2,TRBV6-1,TGTGCCAGCAGTGAATCTAGCGGGGACCCTTACGAGCAGTACTTC,CASSESSGDPYEQYF
TRBJ1-5,.,TRBD1,TRBV6-1,TGTGCCAGCAGTGCGGGACAGGCAAGCAATCAGCCCCAGCATTTT,CASSAGQASNQPQHF
TRBJ2-7,.,.,TRBV19,TGTGCCAGTAGTATCCGTCTATTCTACGAGCAGTACTTC,CASSIRLFYEQYF
TRBJ1-2,.,.,TRBV6-1,TGTGCCAGCCCGGGAGGAACGGTAGGCTACACCTTC,CASPGGTVGYTF
TRBJ1-1,.,.,TRBV21-1,TGTGCCAGCAGCAAAGGGGCAGGCCGTCTGAACACTGAAGCTTTCTTT,CASSKGAGRLNTEAFF
TRBJ2-7,.,TRBD1,TRBV4-2,TGTGCCAGCAGCCAAGATCTAAGGGGGCGGAACGAGCAGTACTTC,CASSQDLRGRNEQYF
TRBJ1-2,.,TRBD1,TRBV7-2,TGTGCCAGCAGCCAGTCTTCCGGGACAGTGGTCTATGGCTACACCTTC,CASSQSSGTVVYGYTF
TRBJ2-1,.,TRBD2,TRBV2,TGTGCCAGCAGTGGGACTAGCGGGAGCCTTGAGCAGTTCTTC,CASSGTSGSLEQFF
TRBJ2-1,.,TRBD2,TRBV9,TGTGCCAGCAGCCTCAAGGGACTAGCGGGGTACAATGAGCAGTTCTTC,CASSLKGLAGYNEQFF
TRBJ1-5,.,.,TRBV19,TGTGCCAGTAGGACAGGTTCCTACTATCAGCCCCAGCATTTT,CASRTGSYYQPQHF
TRBJ2-3,.,.,TRBV9,TGTGCCAGCAGCGTAGCTACGGGGGCAGATACGCAGTATTTT,CASSVATGADTQYF
TRBJ2-7,.,TRBD1,TRBV28,TGTGCCAGCAGGGACAGGGCCCTCTACGAGCAGTACTTC,CASRDRALYEQYF
TRBJ2-7,.,.,TRBV7-9,TGTGCCAGCAGGGGTAGCAGAACCTACGAGCAGTACTTC,CASRGSRTYEQYF
TRBJ1-2,once,TRBD1,TRBV15,TGTGCCACCAGCAGCCTGGGACAGGGGGTTGGCTACACCTTC,CATSSLGQGVGYTF
TRBJ2-3,once,.,TRBV25-1,TGTGCCAGCAGTGATGGGATACAGGGCCTGACAGATACGCAGTATTTT,CASSDGIQGLTDTQYF
TRBJ1-4,.,.,TRBV4-2,TGTGCCAGCAGCCAAGATGGAGGAACCGGTAATGAAAAACTGTTTTTT,CASSQDGGTGNEKLFF
TRBJ1-1,.,TRBD1,TRBV7-9,TGTGCCAGCAGCTTAGCGGGACAGGGGGCGTGGGCTTTCTTT,CASSLAGQGAWAFF
TRBJ2-7,.,.,TRBV14,TGTGCCAGCAGCCTCCCGGGATTTGCCTACGAGCAGTACTTC,CASSLPGFAYEQYF
TRBJ2-7,.,.,TRBV27,TGTGCCAGCAGCCGAGCCCCCGCGGGGGAGCAGTACTTC,CASSRAPAGEQYF
TRBJ2-7,.,.,TRBV7-6,TGTGCCAGCAGCCAGGGTACAGGACCCTACGAGCAGTACTTC,CASSQGTGPYEQYF
TRBJ2-7,.,.,TRBV9,TGTGCCAGCTCTGTAGTACCGGGCTACGAGCAGTACTTC,CASSVVPGYEQYF
TRBJ1-4,.,.,TRBV5-5,TGTGCCAGCAGCTATTCCCTTATTTCCTCCGCAACTAATGAAAAACTGTTTTTT,CASSYSLISSATNEKLFF
TRBJ2-7,.,TRBD1,TRBV7-6,TGTGCCAGCAGCCCCGAAACAGGGGGACCGTACGAGCAGTACTTC,CASSPETGGPYEQYF
TRBJ2-7,.,TRBD2,TRBV29-1,TGCAGCGTTGAGTGGGGGCGGGGGGCGGTCGAGCAGTACTTC,CSVEWGRGAVEQYF
TRBJ1-1,.,.,TRBV28,TGTGCCAGCAGTTTAACAGAGAACACTGAAGCTTTCTTT,CASSLTENTEAFF
TRBJ1-2,.,.,TRBV2,TGTGCCAGCATCCAAACTACAGGGAAGGTCAATGGCTACACCTTC,CASIQTTGKVNGYTF
TRBJ2-7,once,TRBD2,TRBV27,TGTGCCAGCAGTCCGAGCTCGGGACTAGCGTCCTACGAGCAGTACTTC,CASSPSSGLASYEQYF